The sequence of this T cell receptor (beta chain) was determined in a study of shared clonotypes between healthy human individuals (TCRdb year 2020). For context, the study as a whole: A couple of women and a few men aged 18 to 49 years were included in the cohort. To increase sequencing depth and limit assay-specific biases, TCR repertoire library preparation and sequencing were carried out by different laboratories using diverse techniques. To estimate repertoire size and how much clonotypes are shared between individuals, the study performed deep sequencing of blood TCR repertoires from roughly five healthy adults. Per donor, leukapheresis produced somewhere between about 0.85 and 10 billion PBMCs. For each donor, CD4 naive and CD4 memory were each given three plates, CD8 naive was given two plates, and CD8 memory was given one plate. The full study reports these points: Even with the large sequencing depth, rarefaction of the sorted-subset datasets indicated that sequencing was incomplete. Estimated clonotype richness was generally larger for naive than for memory subsets. Pairwise subsampling led to the expectation that sequencing depth would affect the degree of clonotype sharing among donors. Only blood was sampled, and tissue TCR repertoires likely differ from those in blood. The small number of donors limited the genetic and exposure-history diversity represented. Compared with non-shared clonotypes, clonotypes shared by all four sorted-subset donors had higher generation probabilities. Around 5% of naive CD4, roughly 3.5% of naive CD8, approximately 2.2% of memory CD4, and approximately 0.4% of memory CD8 clonotypes were shared across a few donors.

Using the deep immunoSEQ assay, multiplex PCR amplified TCR CDR3 regions from genomic DNA. Extracted genomic DNA from each cell subset was distributed evenly across all wells of several immunoSEQ 96-well plates, and each plate was treated as a replicate. For sorted subsets, each replicate PCR was loaded with about 0.2 ug genomic DNA, equivalent to some 27,000 T cell genomes. The purified libraries were quantified using a Qubit 3.0 fluorometer, sized with a Bioanalyzer 2100, and then quantified again using the KAPA Library Quantification kit. A separate single-read 150-cycle Illumina NextSeq 550 flow cell was used to sequence each immunoSEQ 96-well plate. On the study's bioinformatics: Because the immunoSEQ output held only junctional sequences and lacked quality scores, the filtering could not match the filtering applied to full-length reads. Sequences were annotated with PyIR, a Python wrapper for IgBLAST v1.9, and V/J genes and CDR3 were assigned using IMGT germline references. Reads were filtered out if the reads had weak V/J assignments (E-value above 1e-6), no CDR3, stop codons, out-of-frame junctions, or ambiguous translated residues. A V3J clonotype was defined by an identical inferred V gene, J gene, and CDR3 amino acid sequence. Percentage overlap between repertoires was computed as shared unique clonotypes divided by the size of the smaller repertoire. Repertoire richness was assessed with RTK rarefaction, the Chao1 estimator, and Recon v2.1 estimates of unobserved clonotypes. OLGA was used to compute generation probabilities for all TCRbeta clonotypes that the gDNA method yielded from a handful of donors. Drawn from immuneACCESS, this table holds only the in-frame rearrangements with V and J called that TCRdb kept. Clones are partly lost; checked studies trace under half to an unresolved V gene and leave the rest unexplained. V, J and clone size are those of that table, while D and trimming were read from the DNA. The sample table records hundreds of thousands of clones; approximately 73% of these occur just once. About 1.8% of the sample rests with the top ten.

Turning to this clone: Its antigen is unknown. It is likely a read error: a sequence one base away is far more abundant. The identical CDR3 is also encoded by other nucleotide sequences in the sample.

Trimming takes 5 bases from V and 5 bases from J, and the germline ends sit 3 bases apart. Per the germline V gene, SGHAT is the CDR1 and FQNNGV is the CDR2. CDR3 length: 10 amino acids, cysteine to phenylalanine. The kept DNA is CDR3 alone, 30 bases in frame from the first base. Healthy HIV-negative adults with no recently reported acute infections or vaccinations were included as donors. Every donor was a Caucasian adult residing in Nashville, Tennessee, USA. Magnetic negative selection was used to enrich CD4+ T cells, after which naive cells were positively selected on CD45RA and the negative fraction became the memory subset. Blood was collected by leukapheresis, and PBMCs were isolated by Ficoll-Histopaque density gradient centrifugation and then cryopreserved in liquid nitrogen vapor phase. Purity and quantity of every magnetically sorted T cell population were checked by analytical flow cytometry. Genomic DNA was isolated from each sorted fraction and quantified by UV absorbance on a Nanodrop 2000c.

Here the chain combines TRBV11-2 and TRBJ2-5; the D gene is unclear. The sample comprised memory CD4+ T cells sorted from blood. The label giving this sample's cell subset or site can be read as: CD45RA-negative fraction. The TCR comes from a woman aged 25 to 39 in good health. This receptor has the CDR3 CASSRETQYF. DNA sequence: TGTGCCAGCAGCCGGGAGACCCAGTACTTC. Beyond the CDR3, the reference TRBV11-2 and TRBJ2-5 genes provide the residues; the full variable domain reads: EAGVAQSPRYKIIEKRQSVAFWCNPISGHATLYWYQQILGQGPKLLIQFQNNGVVDDSQLPKDRFSAERLKGVDSTLKIQPAKLEDSAVYLCASSRETQYFGPGTRLLVL.